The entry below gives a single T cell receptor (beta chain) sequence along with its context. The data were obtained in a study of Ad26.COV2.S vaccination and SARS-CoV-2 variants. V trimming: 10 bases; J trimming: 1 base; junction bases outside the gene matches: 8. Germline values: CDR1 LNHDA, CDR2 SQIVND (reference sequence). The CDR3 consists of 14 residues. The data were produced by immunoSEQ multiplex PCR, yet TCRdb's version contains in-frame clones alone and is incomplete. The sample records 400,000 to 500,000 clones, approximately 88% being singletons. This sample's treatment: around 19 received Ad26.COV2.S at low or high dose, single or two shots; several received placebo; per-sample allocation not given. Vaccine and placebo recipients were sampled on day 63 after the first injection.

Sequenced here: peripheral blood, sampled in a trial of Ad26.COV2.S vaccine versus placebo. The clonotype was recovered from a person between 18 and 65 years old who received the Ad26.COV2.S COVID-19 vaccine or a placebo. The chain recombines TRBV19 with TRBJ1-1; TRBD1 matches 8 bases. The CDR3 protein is CATATGTGNTEAFF. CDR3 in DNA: TGTGCCACCGCGACCGGGACAGGGAACACTGAAGCTTTCTTT.